This T cell receptor beta chain appears in the sequencing data of a study of OX40 agonist ivuxolimab in advanced cancers. For the study at large: Ivuxolimab is an agonistic anti-OX40 (CD134) antibody, and patients were treated with it.

Study-wide results and limits: Among expanded peripheral T cells, antigen specificity went undetermined.

The method was immunoSEQ multiplex PCR; TCRdb's version includes in-frame clones alone and lacks a portion of them. Among 55,000 to 75,000 clones listed, approximately 91% were seen once. Trimming took off 1 base at V and 0 bases at J, with 4 bases between the two ends. The CDR3 contains 13 residues. Germline assignment: CDR1 SGHTA and CDR2 FQGNSA. Notes on this clone: Its antigen is undetermined.

Enrollment shut out patients with autoimmune disease history or systemic immunosuppression. The rearrangement joins TRBV7-2 to TRBJ2-7; D unclear. This clonotype originated in an adult with an advanced solid tumor such as melanoma, head and neck, liver or kidney cancer. Material: CD4+ or CD8+ T cells sorted from blood, obtained in a trial of the OX40 agonist ivuxolimab. The CDR3 DNA follows: TGTGCCAGCAGCTTAGATAGCTCCTACGAGCAGTACTTC. It yields the protein CASSLDSSYEQYF.